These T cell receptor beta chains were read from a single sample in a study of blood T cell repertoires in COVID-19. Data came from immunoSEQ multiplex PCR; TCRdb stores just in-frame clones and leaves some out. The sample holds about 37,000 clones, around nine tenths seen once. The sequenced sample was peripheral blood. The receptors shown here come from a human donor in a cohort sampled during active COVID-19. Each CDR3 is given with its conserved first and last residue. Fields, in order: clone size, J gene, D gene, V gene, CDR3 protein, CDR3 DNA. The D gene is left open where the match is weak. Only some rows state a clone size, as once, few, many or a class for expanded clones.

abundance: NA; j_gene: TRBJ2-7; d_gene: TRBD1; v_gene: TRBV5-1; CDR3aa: CASSISPGTGFEQYF; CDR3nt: TGCGCCAGCAGCATAAGTCCCGGGACAGGGTTCGAGCAGTACTTC
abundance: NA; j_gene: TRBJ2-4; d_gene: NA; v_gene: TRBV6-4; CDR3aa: CASSDPGTLSAKNIQYF; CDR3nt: TGTGCCAGCAGTGACCCAGGCACCCTGTCGGCCAAAAACATTCAGTACTTC
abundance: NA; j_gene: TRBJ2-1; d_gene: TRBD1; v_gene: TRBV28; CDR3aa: CASSGTGTYDNEQFF; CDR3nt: TGTGCCAGCAGTGGGACAGGGACCTACGACAATGAGCAGTTCTTC
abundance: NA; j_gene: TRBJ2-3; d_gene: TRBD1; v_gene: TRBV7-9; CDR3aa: CASSSGTGSFADTQYF; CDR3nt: TGTGCCAGCAGCTCCGGGACAGGGTCGTTCGCAGATACGCAGTATTTT
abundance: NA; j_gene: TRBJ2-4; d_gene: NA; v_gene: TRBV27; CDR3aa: CASSFRGSKNIQYF; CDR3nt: TGTGCCAGCAGTTTTCGGGGTTCCAAAAACATTCAGTACTTC
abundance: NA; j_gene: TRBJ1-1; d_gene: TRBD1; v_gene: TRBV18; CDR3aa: CASSPKTGWNTEAFF; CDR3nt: TGTGCCAGCTCACCCAAGACAGGGTGGAACACTGAAGCTTTCTTT
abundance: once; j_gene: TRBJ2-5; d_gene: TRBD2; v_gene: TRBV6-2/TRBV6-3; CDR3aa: CASSIGLEGTQYF; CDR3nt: TGTGCCAGCAGCATAGGACTAGAGGGGACCCAGTACTTC
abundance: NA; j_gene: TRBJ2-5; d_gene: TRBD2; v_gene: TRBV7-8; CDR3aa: CASSSRGGMQETQYF; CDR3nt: TGTGCCAGCAGCTCCCGGGGGGGGATGCAAGAGACCCAGTACTTC
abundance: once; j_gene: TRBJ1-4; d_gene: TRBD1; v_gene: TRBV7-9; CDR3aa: CASRMTGVGEKLFF; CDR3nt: TGTGCCAGCAGAATGACAGGGGTGGGAGAAAAACTGTTTTTT
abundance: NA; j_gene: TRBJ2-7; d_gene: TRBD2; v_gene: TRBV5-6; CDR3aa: CASSWEGYEQYF; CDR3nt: TGTGCCAGCAGCTGGGAGGGCTACGAGCAGTACTTC
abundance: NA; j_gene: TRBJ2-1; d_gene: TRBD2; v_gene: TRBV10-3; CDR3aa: CATGLAGGNEQFF; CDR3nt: TGTGCCACGGGACTAGCGGGAGGCAATGAGCAGTTCTTC
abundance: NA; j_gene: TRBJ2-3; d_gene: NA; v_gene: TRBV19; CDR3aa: CATATWGDADTQYF; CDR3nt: TGTGCCACCGCCACTTGGGGGGACGCAGATACGCAGTATTTT
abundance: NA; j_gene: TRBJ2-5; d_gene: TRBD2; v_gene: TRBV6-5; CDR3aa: CASSTTSGVQETQYF; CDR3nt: TGTGCCAGCTCAACGACTAGCGGGGTACAAGAGACCCAGTACTTC
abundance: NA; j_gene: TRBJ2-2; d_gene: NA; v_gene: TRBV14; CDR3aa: CASSQRRSGTGELFF; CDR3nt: TGTGCCAGCAGCCAACGGCGTTCAGGAACCGGGGAGCTGTTTTTT
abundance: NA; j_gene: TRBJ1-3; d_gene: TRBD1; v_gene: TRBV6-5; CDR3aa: CASRPGTDSGNTIYF; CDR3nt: TGTGCCAGCAGACCAGGGACAGACTCTGGAAACACCATATATTTT
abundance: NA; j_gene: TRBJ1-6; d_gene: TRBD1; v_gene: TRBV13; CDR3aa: CASSSSGTGGSNSPLHF; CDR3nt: TGTGCCAGCAGCTCCTCCGGGACAGGGGGGTCCAATTCACCCCTCCACTTT
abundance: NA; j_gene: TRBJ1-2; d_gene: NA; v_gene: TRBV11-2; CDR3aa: CASSSAGGSGYTF; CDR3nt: TGTGCCAGCAGCTCGGCGGGGGGGTCTGGCTACACCTTC
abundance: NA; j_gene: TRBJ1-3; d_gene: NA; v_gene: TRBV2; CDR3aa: CASSENPRPSGNTIYF; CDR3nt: TGTGCCAGCAGTGAAAACCCTAGGCCTTCTGGAAACACCATATATTTT
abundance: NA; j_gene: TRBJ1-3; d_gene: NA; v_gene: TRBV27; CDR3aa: CARPGLPSSSGNTIYF; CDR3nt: TGTGCCAGACCGGGACTCCCGTCGAGCTCTGGAAACACCATATATTTT
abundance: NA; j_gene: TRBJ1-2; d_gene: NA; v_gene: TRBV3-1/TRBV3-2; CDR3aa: CASSHETGGGYTF; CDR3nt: TGTGCCAGCAGCCATGAGACAGGAGGTGGCTACACCTTC
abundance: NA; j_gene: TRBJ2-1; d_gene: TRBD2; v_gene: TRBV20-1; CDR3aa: CSASGLGLAGAEQFF; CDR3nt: TGCAGTGCTAGTGGACTGGGACTAGCGGGAGCTGAGCAGTTCTTC
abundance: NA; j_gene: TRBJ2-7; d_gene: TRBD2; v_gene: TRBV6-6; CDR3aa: CASSLGLAGPYEQYF; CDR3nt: TGTGCCAGCAGCTTGGGACTAGCGGGCCCCTACGAGCAGTACTTC
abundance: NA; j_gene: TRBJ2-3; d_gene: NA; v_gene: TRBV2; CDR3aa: CASDRGADTQYF; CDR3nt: TGTGCCTCTGATCGCGGGGCAGATACGCAGTATTTT
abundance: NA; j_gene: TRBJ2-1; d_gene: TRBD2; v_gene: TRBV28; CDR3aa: CASTRTSGRNEQFF; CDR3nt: TGTGCCAGCACTCGGACTAGCGGGAGAAATGAGCAGTTCTTC
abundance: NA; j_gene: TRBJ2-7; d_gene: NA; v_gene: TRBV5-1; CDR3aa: CASSQTGTYEQYF; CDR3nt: TGCGCCAGCAGCCAGACAGGTACCTACGAGCAGTACTTC
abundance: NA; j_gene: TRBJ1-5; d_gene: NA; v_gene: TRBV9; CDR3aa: CASSVGDTHQPQHF; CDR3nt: TGTGCCAGCAGCGTAGGGGACACGCATCAGCCCCAGCATTTT